These T cell receptor beta chains were read from a single sample in a study of vaccination and CD4 T cells after COVID-19. Antigens for these TCRs are unknown. One entry per CDR3 protein, called by TCRdb with MiXCR from the PCR reads. This sample has 9,000 to 15,000 distinct CDR3 sequences, with 53% found just once. Sequenced input: CD4+ T cells from blood, cultured in vitro. The receptors were sampled from a human donor who had recovered from COVID-19. CDR3s include the opening cysteine and the closing phenylalanine or tryptophan. A D gene is named only where the DNA matches it firmly. Rows give clone size only sometimes, using once, few, many, or a class for an expanded clone.

V gene	J gene	clone size	D gene	CDR3 protein	CDR3 DNA
TRBV6-1	TRBJ1-2	few	NA	CASSSPGDILYGYTF	TGTGCCAGCAGCTCCCCGGGGGACATCCTCTATGGCTACACCTTC
TRBV9	TRBJ1-2	NA	NA	CASSATGIPYGYTF	TGTGCCAGCAGCGCTACAGGGATCCCCTATGGCTACACCTTC
TRBV6-5	TRBJ2-1	NA	TRBD2	CASSYLGTSGYNEQFF	TGTGCCAGCAGTTACCTCGGGACTAGCGGGTACAATGAGCAGTTCTTC
TRBV11-3	TRBJ2-4	NA	NA	CASSLRLESLAKNIQYF	TGTGCCAGCAGCTTAAGGCTTGAGAGTCTAGCCAAAAACATTCAGTACTTC
TRBV7-9	TRBJ1-5	NA	NA	CASSLVASGGARSNQPQHF	TGTGCCAGCAGCTTAGTAGCTTCGGGGGGGGCTCGGAGCAATCAGCCCCAGCATTTT
TRBV28	TRBJ2-3	NA	TRBD2	CASSPGLAGLGADTQYF	TGTGCCAGCAGCCCGGGACTAGCGGGTTTGGGGGCAGATACGCAGTATTTT
TRBV19	TRBJ1-3	NA	NA	CASSGRVPSSGNTIYF	TGTGCCAGCAGTGGGAGGGTTCCTTCCTCTGGAAACACCATATATTTT
TRBV6-2/TRBV6-3	TRBJ2-7	NA	TRBD1	CASSSVGTGSLEQYF	TGTGCCAGCAGTTCCGTCGGGACAGGCTCTCTCGAGCAGTACTTC
TRBV7-3	TRBJ2-5	NA	TRBD1	CASSLIGTGQETQYF	TGTGCCAGCAGCTTAATCGGGACAGGACAAGAGACCCAGTACTTC
TRBV29-1	TRBJ2-7	NA	NA	CSVDVQGRTYEQYF	TGCAGCGTTGATGTTCAGGGAAGGACCTACGAGCAGTACTTC
TRBV11-3	TRBJ2-2	NA	NA	CASSFDRGGAGELFF	TGTGCCAGCAGCTTTGACAGGGGAGGGGCCGGGGAGCTGTTTTTT
TRBV4-3	TRBJ2-7	NA	NA	CASSQDWPAYEQYF	TGCGCCAGCAGCCAAGATTGGCCGGCCTACGAGCAGTACTTC
TRBV10-3	TRBJ1-2	NA	NA	CAISRDSYGYTF	TGTGCCATCAGTAGGGACTCCTATGGCTACACCTTC
TRBV19	TRBJ1-2	NA	NA	CASSIGGVGPYGYTF	TGTGCCAGTAGTATTGGGGGGGTAGGACCCTATGGCTACACCTTC
TRBV19	TRBJ1-1	NA	NA	CASSNRDTEAFF	TGTGCCAGTAGTAACAGAGACACTGAAGCTTTCTTT
TRBV7-2	TRBJ2-6	NA	NA	CASSSRGRGANVLTF	TGTGCCAGCAGCTCGAGGGGACGTGGGGCCAACGTCCTGACTTTC
TRBV24-1	TRBJ1-2	NA	NA	CATSDSGIGYTF	TGTGCCACCAGTGATTCAGGAATTGGCTACACCTTC
TRBV6-1	TRBJ1-2	NA	NA	CASRPTVDYGYTF	TGTGCCAGCAGACCTACAGTTGACTATGGCTACACCTTC
TRBV21-1	TRBJ1-1	medium-sized	NA	CASSNTGWDTEAFF	TGTGCCAGCAGCAATACAGGGTGGGACACTGAAGCTTTCTTT
TRBV30	TRBJ2-3	NA	NA	CAWSAATGGADTQYF	TGTGCCTGGAGTGCCGCCACAGGGGGGGCAGATACGCAGTATTTT